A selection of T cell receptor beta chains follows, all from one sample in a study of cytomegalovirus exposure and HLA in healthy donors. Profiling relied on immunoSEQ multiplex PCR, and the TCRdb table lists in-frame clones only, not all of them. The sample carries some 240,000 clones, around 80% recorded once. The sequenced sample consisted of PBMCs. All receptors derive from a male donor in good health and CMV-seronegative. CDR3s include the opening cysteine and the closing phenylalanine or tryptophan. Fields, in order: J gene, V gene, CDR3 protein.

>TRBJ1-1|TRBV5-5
CASTEAIMGTGMNTEAFF
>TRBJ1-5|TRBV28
CASRMGGASNQPQHF
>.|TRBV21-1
CASSSFRDRSYEQYF
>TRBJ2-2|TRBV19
CASSINWGRGTGELFF
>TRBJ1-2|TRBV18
CASSLIFDYTF
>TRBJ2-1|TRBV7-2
CASSSGQAGVSNNEQFF
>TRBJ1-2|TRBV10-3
CAISATGTGYGYTF
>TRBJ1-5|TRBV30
CAWSGVPSESQHF
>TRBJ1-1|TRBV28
CASSLSLGDMGTEAFF
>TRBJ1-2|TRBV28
CASWRGPANYGYTF
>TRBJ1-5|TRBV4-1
CASSQGNSNQPQHF
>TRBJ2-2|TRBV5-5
CASSLDPSGRTGELFF
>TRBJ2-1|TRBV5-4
CASSTLGTGGNNEQFF
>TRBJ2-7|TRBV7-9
CASSLAQGYEQYF
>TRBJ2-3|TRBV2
CASRRDMTSGSTDTQYF
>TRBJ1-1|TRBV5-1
CASRLDRANTEAFF
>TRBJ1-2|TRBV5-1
CASSPWAGAPNYGYTF
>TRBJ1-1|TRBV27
CASRQGPTEAFF
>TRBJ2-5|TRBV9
CASSARPTGTYQETQYF
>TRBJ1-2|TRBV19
CASREQGREYGYTF
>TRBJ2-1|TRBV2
CASSERGAVYNEQFF
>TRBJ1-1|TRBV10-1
CASSPYQGNTEAFF